This TCR beta chain was documented in a study of CD8 T cells in ankylosing spondylitis. The CDR3 spans 14 residues. V lost 5 bases and J lost 5; bases outside the gene matches: 7. The germline V gene encodes CDR1 SGHVS and CDR2 FNYEAQ. For this clonotype: Its specificity is not known.

The study, taken as a whole, reports: There was a TCR beta motif, made of several highly homologous variants, that appeared characteristic of ankylosing spondylitis blood.

TCRdb reanalysed the 5' RACE reads using MiXCR and keeps one entry per CDR3 protein. Of under 950,000 distinct CDR3 sequences in the sample, around 20% were seen once. Sequenced input: blood, either unsorted or a sorted T cell fraction (not recorded which). The origin of this receptor is a male donor with ankylosing spondylitis. The chain is built from TRBV7-6 and TRBJ2-5; 8 bases are a match to TRBD1. The CDR3 nucleotides read TGTGCCAGCAGCATCGGACAGGGCAGGGAGACCCAGTACTTC. The encoded protein is CASSIGQGRETQYF.